This T cell receptor (beta chain) is drawn from a study of cytomegalovirus exposure and HLA in healthy donors (dated by TCRdb to 2016 to 2017). Describing the broader study: According to a later analysis, the 120 or so validation repertoires were produced on the same platform as the 600 to 850 repertoires of the first cohort. The study aimed to test whether cataloging public T cell receptors could reveal signatures of past pathogen exposure. A separate validation cohort of 90 to 150 different subjects was used in addition to the roughly 700-subject first cohort. High-throughput TCR immunosequencing, statistical association of individual TCRs with disease status, and machine learning were combined to predict cytomegalovirus infection status. Study-level results and caveats: The classifier was reported to diagnose cytomegalovirus status with high specificity and sensitivity in both the original cohort and the validation cohort. The authors suggested that the approach could potentially be generalized to other disease states and immunological phenotypes. A later analysis had no HLA typing for the validation cohort, so co-occurrence there was scored across all 110 or so repertoires. Most TCR sequences were seen in very few donors, while some public TCRs were found in many individuals. In the study, roughly 160 TCR beta chains were listed as associated with cytomegalovirus. Subsequent analysis determined that TCRs grouped into clusters in the first cohort also showed a tendency toward co-occurrence across the approximately 120 validation repertoires, and roughly 95% of cluster scores exceeded 0. A few of the identified cytomegalovirus-associated TCR beta chains were confirmed in vitro to be specific for cytomegalovirus antigens.

The protocol used for the library was the immunoSEQ multiplex PCR assay. In the original analysis: A statistical classification framework was developed to diagnose cytomegalovirus status using the catalog of TCR beta chain sequences. The source is immuneACCESS, and TCRdb retained only in-frame sequences with V and J called. Part of the clones is not carried over; for the studies checked, unresolved V genes explain less than half of this, and the remainder is unexplained. V, J and clone size are those of that table, while D and trimming were read from the DNA. For this sample the table gives roughly 220,000 clones, of which over 80% were detected only once. The ten most abundant clones make up over 13% of the sample. The donors belonged to the validation cohort of approximately 130 subjects, which was separate from the roughly 680-subject first cohort. CDR1 and CDR2 (GTSNPN, SVGIG) derive from the germline V gene (reference sequence). The CDR3 measures 13 amino acids from cysteine to phenylalanine. CDR3 DNA is the only sequence kept; it has 39 bases, read in frame from the first base. V has 7 bases trimmed and J has 4 bases trimmed; junction bases matching no gene number 2.

About this clone itself: Its antigen is not yet known. Base quality data are lacking; no much larger clone is found one base away.

The clonotype originates from a woman in her thirties in good health and CMV-seropositive. This chain is built from TRBV30 and TRBJ2-2, with 11 central nucleotides matching TRBD1. Sequencing was carried out using PBMCs. The DNA is as follows: TGTGCCTTGGGACAGGGGGTCACCGGGGAGCTGTTTTTT. Translated, it gives CALGQGVTGELFF.